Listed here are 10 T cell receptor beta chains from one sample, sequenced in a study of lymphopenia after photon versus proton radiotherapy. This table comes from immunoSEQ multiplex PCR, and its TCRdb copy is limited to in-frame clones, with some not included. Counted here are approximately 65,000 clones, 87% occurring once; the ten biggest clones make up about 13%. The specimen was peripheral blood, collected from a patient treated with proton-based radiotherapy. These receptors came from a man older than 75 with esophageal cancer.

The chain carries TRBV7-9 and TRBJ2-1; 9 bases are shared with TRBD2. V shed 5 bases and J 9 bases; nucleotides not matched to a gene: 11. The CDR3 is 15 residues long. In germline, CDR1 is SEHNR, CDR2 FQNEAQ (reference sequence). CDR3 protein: CASSRRGGRAGEQFF. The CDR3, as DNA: TGTGCCAGCAGCCGTCGGGGCGGGAGGGCCGGTGAGCAGTTCTTC.

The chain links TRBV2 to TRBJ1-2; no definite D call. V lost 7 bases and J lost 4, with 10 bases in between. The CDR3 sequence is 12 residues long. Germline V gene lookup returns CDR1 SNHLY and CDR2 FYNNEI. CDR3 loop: CASTAGAYGYTF. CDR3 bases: TGTGCCAGCACGGCGGGTGCCTATGGCTACACCTTC.

CDR3: CASSISDRDSPLHF. For the CDR3, the DNA is TGTGCCAGCAGCATTTCGGACAGGGATTCACCCCTCCACTTT. The chain couples TRBV2 to TRBJ1-6; 8 nucleotides agree with TRBD1. V lost 6 bases and J lost 8; bases outside the gene matches: 6. This CDR3 contains 14 residues. Germline CDR1 SNHLY, CDR2 FYNNEI.

CDR3 amino acids: CASSISGIKDTQYF. For the CDR3, the DNA is TGTGCCAGTAGTATAAGCGGGATTAAGGATACGCAGTATTTT. The gene calls are TRBV19 and TRBJ2-3, with 7 nucleotides matching TRBD2. The CDR3 has 14 amino acids. With 2 bases clipped from V and 6 bases from J, the junction kept 5 bases outside the gene matches. Germline CDR1 is LNHDA and CDR2 is SQIVND (reference sequence).

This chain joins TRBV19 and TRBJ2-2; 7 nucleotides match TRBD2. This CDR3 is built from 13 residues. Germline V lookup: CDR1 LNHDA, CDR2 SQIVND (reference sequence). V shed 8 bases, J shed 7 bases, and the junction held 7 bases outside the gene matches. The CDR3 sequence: CASGRVNGGELFF. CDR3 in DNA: TGTGCCAGTGGGAGGGTAAATGGCGGGGAGCTGTTTTTT.

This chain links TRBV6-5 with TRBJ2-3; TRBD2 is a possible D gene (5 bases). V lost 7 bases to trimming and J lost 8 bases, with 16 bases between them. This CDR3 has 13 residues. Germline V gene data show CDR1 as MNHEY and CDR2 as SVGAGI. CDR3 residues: CASTNPGEGTQYF. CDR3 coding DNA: TGTGCCAGCACCAACCCAGGAGAGGGTACGCAGTATTTT.

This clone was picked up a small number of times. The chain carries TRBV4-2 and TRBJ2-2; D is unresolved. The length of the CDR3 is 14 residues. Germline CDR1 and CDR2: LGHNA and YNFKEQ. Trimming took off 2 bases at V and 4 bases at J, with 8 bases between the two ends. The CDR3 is CASSQPDPTGELFF. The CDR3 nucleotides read TGTGCCAGCAGCCAACCGGACCCCACCGGGGAGCTGTTTTTT.

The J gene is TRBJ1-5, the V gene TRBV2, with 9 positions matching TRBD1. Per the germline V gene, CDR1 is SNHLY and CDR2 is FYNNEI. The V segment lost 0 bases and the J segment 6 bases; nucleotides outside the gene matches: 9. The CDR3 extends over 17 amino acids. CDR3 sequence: CASSEALGQGWGQPQHF. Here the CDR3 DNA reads TGTGCCAGCAGTGAAGCGCTGGGACAGGGCTGGGGTCAGCCCCAGCATTTT.

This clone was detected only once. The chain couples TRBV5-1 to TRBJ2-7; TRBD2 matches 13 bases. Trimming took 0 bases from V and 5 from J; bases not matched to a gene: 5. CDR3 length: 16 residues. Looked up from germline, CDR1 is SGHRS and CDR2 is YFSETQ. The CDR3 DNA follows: TGCGCCAGCAGCTTGGAAGGGACTAGCGGGGTCGACGAGCAGTACTTC. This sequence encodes CASSLEGTSGVDEQYF.

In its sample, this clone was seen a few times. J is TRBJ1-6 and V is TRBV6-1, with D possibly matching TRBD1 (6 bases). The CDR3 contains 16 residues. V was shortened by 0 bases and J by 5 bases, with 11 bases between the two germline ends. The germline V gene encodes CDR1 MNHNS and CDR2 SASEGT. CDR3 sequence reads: CASSEAQGIDNSPLHF. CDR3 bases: TGTGCCAGCAGTGAAGCGCAGGGGATAGATAATTCACCCCTCCACTTT.